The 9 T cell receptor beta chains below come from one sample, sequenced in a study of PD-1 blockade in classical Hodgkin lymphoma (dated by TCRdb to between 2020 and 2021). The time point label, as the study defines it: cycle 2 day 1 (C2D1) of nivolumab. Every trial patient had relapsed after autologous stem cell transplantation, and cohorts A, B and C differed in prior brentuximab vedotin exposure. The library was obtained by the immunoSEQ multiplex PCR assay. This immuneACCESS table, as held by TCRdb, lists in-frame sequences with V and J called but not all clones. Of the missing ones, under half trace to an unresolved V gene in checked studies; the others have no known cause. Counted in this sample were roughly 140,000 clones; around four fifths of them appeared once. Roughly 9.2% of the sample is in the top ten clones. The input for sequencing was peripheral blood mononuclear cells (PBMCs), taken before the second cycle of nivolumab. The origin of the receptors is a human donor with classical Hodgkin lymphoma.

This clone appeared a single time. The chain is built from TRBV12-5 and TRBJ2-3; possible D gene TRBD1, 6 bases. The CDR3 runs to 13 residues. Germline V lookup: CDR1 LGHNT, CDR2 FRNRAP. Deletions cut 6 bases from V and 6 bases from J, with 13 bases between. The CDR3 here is CASGYRAGDTQYF. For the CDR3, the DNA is TGTGCTAGTGGATACAGGGCTGGGGATACGCAGTATTTT.

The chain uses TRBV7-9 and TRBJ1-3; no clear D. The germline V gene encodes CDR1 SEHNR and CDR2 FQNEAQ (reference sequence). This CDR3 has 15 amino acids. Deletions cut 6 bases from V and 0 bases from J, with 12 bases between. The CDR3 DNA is TGTGCCAGCAGGACCCACAGCGGCTCTGGAAACACCATATATTTT. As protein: CASRTHSGSGNTIYF.

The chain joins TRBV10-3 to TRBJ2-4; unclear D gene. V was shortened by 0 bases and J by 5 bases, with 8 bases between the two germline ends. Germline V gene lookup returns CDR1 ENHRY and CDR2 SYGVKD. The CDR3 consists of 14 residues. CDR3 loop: CAISESIQENIQYF. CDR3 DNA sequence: TGTGCCATCAGTGAGTCGATCCAGGAAAACATTCAGTACTTC.

The CDR3 spells CASSLGTSGRYNEQFF. In nucleotides, the CDR3 is TGTGCCAGCAGCTTAGGAACTAGCGGACGATACAATGAGCAGTTCTTC. The rearrangement joins TRBV7-9 to TRBJ2-1, with TRBD2 matching 8 bases. Germline CDR1 reads SEHNR; CDR2 reads FQNEAQ (reference sequence). J gave up 4 bases and V 1 base, and 6 bases lay outside the gene matches. The CDR3 is 16 residues long.

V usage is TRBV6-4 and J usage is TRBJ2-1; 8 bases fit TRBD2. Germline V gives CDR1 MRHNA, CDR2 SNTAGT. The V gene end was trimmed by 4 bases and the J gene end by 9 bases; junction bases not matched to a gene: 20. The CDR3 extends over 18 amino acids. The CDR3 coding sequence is TGTGCCAGCAGTGCTATCGGATTTCTACCGGGAGGGCCACTTGAGCAGTTCTTC. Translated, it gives CASSAIGFLPGGPLEQFF.

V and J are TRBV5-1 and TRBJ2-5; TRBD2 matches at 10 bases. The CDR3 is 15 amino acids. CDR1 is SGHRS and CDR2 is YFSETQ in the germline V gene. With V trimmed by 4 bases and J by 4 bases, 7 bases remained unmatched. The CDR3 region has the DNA TGCGCCAGCAGCGTGCTAGCGGGAGCAATAGAGACCCAGTACTTC. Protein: CASSVLAGAIETQYF. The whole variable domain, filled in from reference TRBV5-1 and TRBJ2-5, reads KAGVTQTPRYLIKTRGQQVTLSCSPISGHRSVSWYQQTPGQGLQFLFEYFSETQRNKGNFPGRFSGRQFSNSRSEMNVSTLELGDSALYLCASSVLAGAIETQYFGPGTRLLVL.

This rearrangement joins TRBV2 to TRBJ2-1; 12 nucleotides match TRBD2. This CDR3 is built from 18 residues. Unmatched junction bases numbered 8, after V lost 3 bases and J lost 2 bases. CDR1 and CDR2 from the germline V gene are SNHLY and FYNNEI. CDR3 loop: CASSDLGTSGSPYNEQFF. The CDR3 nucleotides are TGTGCCAGCAGTGATCTTGGGACTAGCGGGTCCCCCTACAATGAGCAGTTCTTC.

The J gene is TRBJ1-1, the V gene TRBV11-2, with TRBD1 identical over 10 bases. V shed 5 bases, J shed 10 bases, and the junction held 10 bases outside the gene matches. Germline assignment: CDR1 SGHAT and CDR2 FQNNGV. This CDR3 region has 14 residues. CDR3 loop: CASSRTGTGDPAFF. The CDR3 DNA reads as TGTGCCAGCAGCCGCACCGGGACAGGGGATCCAGCTTTCTTT.

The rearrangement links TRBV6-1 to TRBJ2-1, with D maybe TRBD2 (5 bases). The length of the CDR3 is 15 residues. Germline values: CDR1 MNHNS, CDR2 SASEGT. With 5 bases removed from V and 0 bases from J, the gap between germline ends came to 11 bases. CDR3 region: CASSRTVSSYNEQFF. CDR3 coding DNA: TGTGCCAGCAGTAGGACTGTTAGCTCCTACAATGAGCAGTTCTTC.